One sample yielded the 5 T cell receptor beta chains listed below, sequenced in a study of response to subunit inactivated influenza vaccine. TCRdb processed the RT-PCR reads anew with MiXCR; each CDR3 protein has one entry. The data hold over 800,000 distinct CDR3 sequences, with 21% observed a single time. The sequences come from PBMCs from blood, collected 5 days after vaccination. The receptors come from a man between 45 and 60 years old who received an inactivated influenza vaccine.

The V call is TRBV7-8, the J call TRBJ2-1, with 9 bases fitting TRBD1. The ends lost 5 bases at V and 8 bases at J; junction bases unmatched: 10. CDR1 SGHVS and CDR2 FQNEAQ come from the germline V gene. The CDR3 runs 15 residues. CDR3 sequence reads: CASSLGTGTYYEQFF. The CDR3 DNA reads as TGTGCCAGCAGCCTAGGGACAGGGACGTACTATGAGCAGTTCTTC.

This clonotype was counted at least ten times. V and J are TRBV5-5 and TRBJ1-2; a weak D match, TRBD1 (5 bases). The germline V gene has CDR1 SGHKS and CDR2 YYEKEE (reference sequence). This CDR3 region has 12 residues. Trimming cost V 2 bases and J 4 bases, with 6 bases left between them. CDR3 loop: CASSFDSYGYTF. CDR3 sequence (DNA): TGTGCCAGCAGCTTCGACAGCTATGGCTACACCTTC.

This clonotype occurred a few times. This sequence joins TRBV20-1 and TRBJ2-3; TRBD2 agrees at 7 bases. There are 15 residues in the CDR3. Germline-derived CDR1 and CDR2 are DFQATT and SNEGSKA (reference sequence). Trimming removed 6 bases from V and 3 bases from J; junction bases left unmatched: 12. CDR3 region: CSARGLGHGTDTQYF. The CDR3 DNA reads TGCAGTGCCCGCGGACTAGGCCACGGGACAGATACGCAGTATTTT.

This clonotype was observed a few times. The rearrangement links TRBV12-3 or TRBV12-4 to TRBJ2-3; D gene ambiguous. Trimming took off 5 bases at V and 4 bases at J, with 10 bases between the two ends. The CDR3 loop spans 13 amino acids. CDR3 in amino acids: CASSLLLADTQYF. Here the CDR3 DNA reads TGTGCCAGCAGTCTCCTCCTTGCAGATACGCAGTATTTT.

This clonotype was seen more than once but under ten times. The chain combines TRBV12-3 or TRBV12-4 with TRBJ2-3; 7 positions agree with TRBD1. The CDR3 is made up of 16 amino acids. V was pared by 4 bases and J by 3 bases, with 10 bases of the junction left unmatched. This CDR3 is CASSSSQGTGTDTQYF. In nucleotides, the CDR3 is TGTGCCAGCAGTTCTTCACAGGGGACCGGAACAGATACGCAGTATTTT.